These T cell receptor beta chains were read from a single sample in a study of blood T cell repertoires in COVID-19. Repertoires were generated with immunoSEQ multiplex PCR, while TCRdb's copy carries only in-frame clones and drops some. The repertoire holds some 63,000 clones, with 79% as singletons. Material for sequencing was peripheral blood. These receptors originate from a human donor in a cohort sampled during active COVID-19. Each CDR3 is given with its conserved first and last residue. D genes are given only for firm matches. Only part of the rows carry a size: once, few, many, or a class if the clone is expanded.

V gene,D gene,clone size,J gene,CDR3 DNA,CDR3 protein
TRBV28,NA,once,TRBJ2-3,TGTGCCAGCAGTCTAAGAAAAGATACGCAGTATTTT,CASSLRKDTQYF
TRBV7-2,TRBD2,once,TRBJ2-3,TGTGCCAGCACCCCGGGGGGACTAGCGGGAGATACGCAGTATTTT,CASTPGGLAGDTQYF
TRBV7-9,TRBD1,NA,TRBJ2-1,TGTGCCAGCACCTTGGGACAGGGATATTCCTACAATGAGCAGTTCTTC,CASTLGQGYSYNEQFF
TRBV27,TRBD2,NA,TRBJ2-7,TGTGCCAGCAGTTTAAAGAGTACTAGCGCATACGAGCAGTACTTC,CASSLKSTSAYEQYF
TRBV5-4,NA,NA,TRBJ2-7,TGTGCCAGCAGCTTGGCACTAGGTAACTACGAGCAGTACTTC,CASSLALGNYEQYF
TRBV27,NA,NA,TRBJ2-1,TGTGCCAGCAGTCCGCAAGGGACAAGGAACACCTACAATGAGCAGTTCTTC,CASSPQGTRNTYNEQFF
TRBV7-2,TRBD2,once,TRBJ2-7,TGTGCCAGCAGCTCTCTAGCGGGTGCCTCCTACGAGCAGTACTTC,CASSSLAGASYEQYF
TRBV5-1,NA,NA,TRBJ1-2,TGCGCCAGCAGCGAGGACAGATACTATGGCTACACCTTC,CASSEDRYYGYTF
TRBV27,TRBD2,NA,TRBJ2-7,TGTGCCAGCAAACCGACTAGCGGGCCTCCGTACGAGCAGTACTTC,CASKPTSGPPYEQYF
TRBV7-9,NA,NA,TRBJ2-7,TGTGCCAGATCAGGGTACCGACCCTACGAGCAGTACTTC,CARSGYRPYEQYF
TRBV30,NA,NA,TRBJ1-4,TGTGCCTGGAGCGAGCTAAGAGAAAAACTGTTTTTT,CAWSELREKLFF
TRBV13,TRBD1,NA,TRBJ1-3,TGTGCCAGCAGCACTCGTAGGGTGAGGGGGCCTGGAAACACCATATATTTT,CASSTRRVRGPGNTIYF
TRBV7-2,NA,NA,TRBJ1-1,TGTGCCAGCAGCTTAGGCGTGTCCGTAATGAACACTGAAGCTTTCTTT,CASSLGVSVMNTEAFF
TRBV4-3,NA,NA,TRBJ1-1,TGCGCCAGCAGCCAAGCAGCGGGGAACACTGAAGCTTTCTTT,CASSQAAGNTEAFF
TRBV24-1,TRBD2,NA,TRBJ2-1,TGTGCCACCAGTGATCCTAGGACTAGCGGGGGGCTTGTGTATGAGCAGTTCTTC,CATSDPRTSGGLVYEQFF
TRBV15,NA,once,TRBJ2-5,TGTGCCACCAGTTACTGGCGGAAAGAGACCCAGTACTTC,CATSYWRKETQYF
TRBV6-5,TRBD1,NA,TRBJ2-7,TGTGCCGGACAGACAGGGGGGATCCACGAGCAGTACTTC,CAGQTGGIHEQYF
TRBV2,TRBD2,NA,TRBJ2-1,TGTGCCAGCAGTGAAATGGTAGCGGGAGGCCTAGCCGAGCAGTTCTTC,CASSEMVAGGLAEQFF
TRBV28,NA,NA,TRBJ1-5,TGTGCCAGCAGTTTATTGGCAGGGACAAATCAGCCCCAGCATTTT,CASSLLAGTNQPQHF
TRBV5-1,TRBD1,NA,TRBJ1-2,TGCGCCAGCAGCTTGGAGACAGGGGCAGGCTACACCTTC,CASSLETGAGYTF
TRBV7-2,TRBD1,NA,TRBJ1-3,TGTGCCAGCAGCTTACTCGGAGGGGGCTTCTCTGGAAACACCATATATTTT,CASSLLGGGFSGNTIYF
TRBV11-2,TRBD2,NA,TRBJ2-1,TGTGCCAGCAGCTACCGCGGGCGGGAGGGCAACAATGAGCAGTTCTTC,CASSYRGREGNNEQFF
TRBV7-8,TRBD1,NA,TRBJ1-2,TGTGCCAGCAGCAGAATTCCGGGACAGGAGTGGGGCTACACCTTC,CASSRIPGQEWGYTF
TRBV4-1,TRBD2,few,TRBJ2-7,TGCGCCAGCAGCCCGTCCCCAGCGGGAGTGGGGGAGCAGTACTTC,CASSPSPAGVGEQYF
TRBV6-5,TRBD1,NA,TRBJ1-5,TGTGCCAGCAGGGGGACAGGGAACAATCAGCCCCAGCATTTT,CASRGTGNNQPQHF
TRBV4-1,TRBD2,NA,TRBJ2-3,TGCGCCAGCAGCCAAGATCTCAGCGGGGTAGATACGCAGTATTTT,CASSQDLSGVDTQYF
TRBV2,NA,NA,TRBJ2-2,TGTGCCAGCAGCTGGGCTCGGGGTACGAACACCGGGGAGCTGTTTTTT,CASSWARGTNTGELFF
TRBV5-5,NA,NA,TRBJ2-7,TGTGCCAGCAGCTTGGGTTCCTGGACTGAATACGAGCAGTACTTC,CASSLGSWTEYEQYF
TRBV28,TRBD2,NA,TRBJ2-3,TGTGCCAGCAGTTTTCAGCTAGCGGGAGGGACAGATACGCAGTATTTT,CASSFQLAGGTDTQYF
TRBV19,NA,NA,TRBJ1-2,TGTGCCAGTAGTATGAACTGGGAGCTTAACTATGGCTACACCTTC,CASSMNWELNYGYTF
TRBV5-1,TRBD1,NA,TRBJ1-3,TGCGCCAGCAGCCGACAGGGGATCGGCTCTGGAAACACCATATATTTT,CASSRQGIGSGNTIYF
TRBV23-1,TRBD1,NA,TRBJ1-5,TGCGCCAGCAGTCTCACCCGGGACAGTACGCAGCCCCAGCATTTT,CASSLTRDSTQPQHF
TRBV25-1,NA,NA,TRBJ1-2,TGTGCCAGCAGTGGGGGCCTTAAGGGGTATGGTGGCTACACCTTC,CASSGGLKGYGGYTF
TRBV4-1,TRBD2,NA,TRBJ2-7,TGCGCCAGCAGCCCTAGACTAGCGGACTACGAGCAGTACTTC,CASSPRLADYEQYF
TRBV20-1,TRBD2,NA,TRBJ2-7,TGCAGTGCTAGTTTTAGGCGGGAGGACTCCTACGAGCAGTACTTC,CSASFRREDSYEQYF
TRBV6-5,TRBD1,few,TRBJ1-2,TGTGCCAGCAGGGGAAACAGGGGCTCCTATGGCTACACCTTC,CASRGNRGSYGYTF
TRBV7-2,TRBD1,NA,TRBJ1-5,TGTGCCAGCAGCCGTGACAGGGAGAACCAGCCCCAGCATTTT,CASSRDRENQPQHF
TRBV19,NA,NA,TRBJ2-7,TGTGCCAGTAGTATAGCTGACTCAGAAACGTACGAGCAGTACTTC,CASSIADSETYEQYF
TRBV11-2,NA,NA,TRBJ1-1,TGTGCCAGCACGCAGGGGAACACTGAAGCTTTCTTT,CASTQGNTEAFF
TRBV19,NA,NA,TRBJ2-1,TGTGCCAGTAGCCACCAGAGGGGGAGCTCCTACAATGAGCAGTTCTTC,CASSHQRGSSYNEQFF
TRBV9,TRBD2,few,TRBJ2-3,TGTGCCAGCAGCGTAGGGCTAGCGGGATCAGATACGCAGTATTTT,CASSVGLAGSDTQYF
TRBV7-6,TRBD2,once,TRBJ2-2,TGTGCCAGCAGCCCCCAGCGGGAGGGCCGGGGCGGGGAGCTGTTTTTT,CASSPQREGRGGELFF
TRBV20-1,NA,NA,TRBJ2-7,TGCAGTGCTAAGGGGGACTACGAGCAGTACTTC,CSAKGDYEQYF
TRBV7-2,NA,few,TRBJ1-6,TGTGCCAGCAGCTTTCAGGGGTGGAATTCACCCCTCCACTTT,CASSFQGWNSPLHF
TRBV7-8,NA,NA,TRBJ1-1,TGTGCCAGCAGCCCCAAACAGGTTTTAAGGACTGAAGCTTTCTTT,CASSPKQVLRTEAFF
TRBV6-6,TRBD1,NA,TRBJ2-3,TGTGCCAGCAGTCAACTCCGACAGGGCAGTGGAGATACGCAGTATTTT,CASSQLRQGSGDTQYF
TRBV27,NA,NA,TRBJ1-5,TGTGCCAGCAGTTTAGGGGGCTATAGCAATCAGCCCCAGCATTTT,CASSLGGYSNQPQHF
TRBV14,TRBD1,NA,TRBJ2-5,TGTGCCAGCAGCCAGGGACAGGGGAAACAAGAGACCCAGTACTTC,CASSQGQGKQETQYF
TRBV28,TRBD1,few,TRBJ1-2,TGTGCCAGCAGTTTGGGACAGTTAAACTATGGCTACACCTTC,CASSLGQLNYGYTF
TRBV28,TRBD1,NA,TRBJ1-6,TGTGCCAGCAGCCTTCGGACAGGGGGTAATTCACCCCTCCACTTT,CASSLRTGGNSPLHF
TRBV6-1,NA,NA,TRBJ2-3,TGTGCCAGCAGTGAGACGGGGGATACGCAGTATTTT,CASSETGDTQYF
TRBV18,NA,NA,TRBJ2-1,TGTGCCAGCTCACCTCTAGGTAATGAGCAGTTCTTC,CASSPLGNEQFF
TRBV27,TRBD1,NA,TRBJ1-6,TGTGCCAGCAGGCGGGACCTCAGGGGGGATTCACCCCTCCACTTT,CASRRDLRGDSPLHF
TRBV11-3,NA,NA,TRBJ1-6,TGTGCCAGCAGTTACCTTACACGCCATAATTCACCCCTCCACTTT,CASSYLTRHNSPLHF
TRBV7-6,NA,NA,TRBJ2-1,TGTGCCAGCAGCCGCGGAGCGGCATATGGGGGGAATGAGCAGTTCTTC,CASSRGAAYGGNEQFF
TRBV9,NA,NA,TRBJ2-7,TGTGCCAGCAGCGTAGCGGTTCTAAGCGAGCAGTACTTC,CASSVAVLSEQYF
TRBV11-3,TRBD2,NA,TRBJ2-7,TGTGCCAGCAGCAAAGAACCCACCGGGACTAGGGCCTTCGAGCAGTACTTC,CASSKEPTGTRAFEQYF